Listed below are T cell receptor beta chains from one sample, sequenced in a study of cytomegalovirus exposure and HLA in healthy donors. Sequencing was performed with immunoSEQ multiplex PCR; in TCRdb, only in-frame clones are kept and a portion is missing. The data contain about 160,000 clones, roughly 80% of them singletons. Sequencing used PBMCs. The receptors were gathered from a man in his fifties in good health and CMV-seropositive. Both conserved end residues are part of each CDR3. A D gene is named only where the DNA matches it firmly. Clone sizes are given selectively: once, few, many, or a class where the clone is expanded.

V	D	J	size	CDR3	DNA
TRBV6-5	NA	TRBJ2-7	NA	CASRFPTGEQYF	TGTGCCAGCAGATTCCCGACGGGGGAGCAGTACTTC
TRBV11-2	NA	TRBJ2-7	NA	CASSPDTYEQYF	TGTGCCAGCAGTCCCGACACCTACGAGCAGTACTTC
TRBV2	NA	TRBJ1-1	NA	CASSLESNTEAFF	TGTGCCAGCAGTTTGGAGTCGAACACTGAAGCTTTCTTT
TRBV28	TRBD1	TRBJ1-4	NA	CASSFVQGREKLFF	TGTGCCAGCAGTTTTGTACAGGGGAGGGAAAAACTGTTTTTT
TRBV19	NA	TRBJ2-1	NA	CASSIFLDNEQFF	TGTGCCAGTAGTATATTCCTAGACAATGAGCAGTTCTTC
TRBV7-3	TRBD2	TRBJ2-2	NA	CASSLGLTSVGTGELFF	TGTGCCAGCAGCTTAGGGCTGACTAGCGTGGGAACCGGGGAGCTGTTTTTT
TRBV29-1	TRBD2	TRBJ2-3	NA	CSVGGTSGGDTQYF	TGCAGCGTGGGAGGGACTAGCGGGGGAGATACGCAGTATTTT
TRBV5-8	TRBD2	TRBJ2-5	NA	CASSSGRSGRADGETQYF	TGTGCCAGCAGCTCCGGTCGTAGCGGGAGGGCCGATGGGGAGACCCAGTACTTC
TRBV15	TRBD2	TRBJ2-3	NA	CATSTGLAGETDTQYF	TGTGCCACCAGCACTGGACTAGCGGGGGAGACAGATACGCAGTATTTT
TRBV10-3	NA	TRBJ1-2	NA	CAISGARGGEGYTF	TGTGCCATCAGTGGGGCAAGGGGGGGAGAAGGCTACACCTTC
TRBV5-4	NA	TRBJ1-1	NA	CASRQGPGTEAFF	TGTGCCAGCCGGCAGGGGCCGGGGACTGAAGCTTTCTTT
TRBV4-2	NA	TRBJ2-2	NA	CASSSTAQNRRELFF	TGTGCCAGCAGTTCCACTGCCCAGAACAGAAGGGAGCTGTTTTTT
TRBV28	NA	TRBJ2-2	NA	CASRGTATTGELFF	TGTGCCAGCAGGGGGACTGCAACCACCGGGGAGCTGTTTTTT
TRBV6-1	NA	TRBJ2-1	few	CASSLQSGTDNEQFF	TGTGCCAGCAGCCTACAGAGTGGAACCGACAATGAGCAGTTCTTC
TRBV7-3	NA	TRBJ1-1	NA	CASSSDMNTEAFF	TGTGCCAGCAGCTCCGACATGAACACTGAAGCTTTCTTT
TRBV7-2	TRBD1	TRBJ1-5	NA	CASSIDRDQPQHF	TGTGCCAGCAGCATCGACAGGGATCAGCCCCAGCATTTT
TRBV28	NA	TRBJ2-5	NA	CASSLIDNQETQYF	TGTGCCAGCAGTTTAATAGATAACCAAGAGACCCAGTACTTC
TRBV4-1	NA	TRBJ2-3	NA	CASSQEPSRAGDTQYF	TGCGCCAGCAGCCAGGAACCCAGCAGGGCAGGAGATACGCAGTATTTT
TRBV21-1	NA	TRBJ1-1	NA	CASSKVRHSPGTEAFF	TGTGCCAGCAGCAAAGTTAGGCATAGTCCGGGGACTGAAGCTTTCTTT
TRBV19	NA	TRBJ1-2	NA	CASSIYRETANYGYTF	TGTGCCAGTAGTATTTACAGGGAAACGGCTAACTATGGCTACACCTTC
TRBV6-5	NA	TRBJ2-7	NA	CASSYHDRLSYEQYF	TGTGCCAGCAGTTACCACGACAGGTTATCCTACGAGCAGTACTTC
TRBV28	NA	TRBJ1-6	NA	CASSPPSGRGDSPLHF	TGTGCCAGCAGTCCCCCTTCTGGGCGGGGGGATTCACCCCTCCACTTT
TRBV19	TRBD2	TRBJ2-3	few	CASSIDGRGGLDTQYF	TGTGCCAGTAGCATAGACGGTCGGGGGGGCCTAGATACGCAGTATTTT
TRBV7-3	NA	TRBJ2-7	NA	CASSLDGNDYEQYF	TGTGCCAGCAGCTTAGACGGGAACGACTACGAGCAGTACTTC
TRBV7-9	NA	TRBJ2-2	NA	CASSSLPPGELFF	TGTGCCAGCAGCTCCCTACCCCCGGGGGAGCTGTTTTTT
TRBV5-4	NA	TRBJ2-1	NA	CASSWESDSRQFF	TGTGCCAGCAGCTGGGAATCGGACAGTAGGCAGTTCTTC
TRBV13	NA	TRBJ1-3	NA	CACTGTPGNTIYF	TGTGCCTGTACCGGGACACCGGGAAACACCATATATTTT
TRBV2	NA	TRBJ2-5	NA	CASTNARETQYF	TGTGCCAGCACCAACGCCAGAGAGACCCAGTACTTC
TRBV5-6	NA	TRBJ2-5	few	CASSGSGGAVTQYF	TGTGCCAGCAGCGGCTCGGGGGGCGCGGTGACCCAGTACTTC
TRBV7-2	TRBD1	TRBJ2-4	few	CASSLRLAGGGEGIQYF	TGTGCCAGCAGCTTAAGGTTGGCAGGGGGCGGCGAGGGCATTCAGTACTTC
TRBV30	NA	TRBJ1-5	NA	CAWSVRRGSQPQHF	TGTGCCTGGAGTGTACGCAGGGGCAGTCAGCCCCAGCATTTT
TRBV28	NA	TRBJ2-7	NA	CASSLGSAPLREQYF	TGTGCCAGCAGTTTAGGGTCCGCGCCCCTGAGGGAGCAGTACTTC
TRBV4-1	TRBD1	TRBJ2-7	few	CASSQVGGQAFEQYF	TGCGCCAGCAGCCAAGTGGGGGGACAGGCTTTCGAGCAGTACTTC
TRBV7-8	TRBD1	TRBJ1-3	NA	CASSSQGAGNTIYF	TGTGCCAGCAGCTCTCAGGGGGCTGGAAACACCATATATTTT
TRBV19	TRBD1	TRBJ2-7	NA	CAKQRQGSLNEQYF	TGTGCCAAACAACGACAGGGGAGTTTAAACGAGCAGTACTTC
TRBV7-2	NA	TRBJ2-7	NA	CASSLATGNEQYF	TGTGCCAGCAGCTTAGCAACAGGGAACGAGCAGTACTTC
TRBV5-1	NA	TRBJ2-1	NA	CASSLGLDRSNEQFF	TGCGCCAGCAGCTTGGGACTTGACAGAAGCAATGAGCAGTTCTTC
TRBV10-2	NA	TRBJ1-1	NA	CASSERFGGEAFF	TGCGCCAGCAGTGAGAGGTTCGGGGGAGAGGCTTTCTTT
TRBV4-3	NA	TRBJ2-4	NA	CASSQDMSSRNIQYF	TGCGCCAGCAGCCAAGACATGTCTAGCAGAAACATTCAGTACTTC
TRBV7-3	TRBD2	TRBJ2-1	NA	CASSPPGLASNEQFF	TGTGCCAGCAGCCCACCGGGACTAGCCTCCAATGAGCAGTTCTTC
TRBV19	NA	TRBJ2-2	NA	CASLRREAGELFF	TGTGCCTCCCTTAGGCGGGAAGCCGGGGAGCTGTTTTTT
TRBV30	NA	TRBJ1-1	NA	CAWDPGQNTEAFF	TGTGCCTGGGACCCGGGACAGAACACTGAAGCTTTCTTT
TRBV27	TRBD2	TRBJ2-1	NA	CASSLSGRPRNEQFF	TGTGCCAGCAGTCTAAGCGGGAGGCCACGCAATGAGCAGTTCTTC
TRBV6-5	TRBD1	TRBJ2-3	NA	CASTQGAGADTQYF	TGTGCCAGCACCCAGGGGGCGGGCGCAGATACGCAGTATTTT
TRBV18	NA	TRBJ2-7	NA	CASSPPSPGGEQYF	TGTGCCAGCTCACCACCGTCCCCCGGCGGGGAGCAGTACTTC
TRBV18	TRBD2	TRBJ2-7	NA	CASSLQALPSGSSEEQYF	TGTGCCAGCTCTCTACAGGCCCTCCCTAGCGGGAGTTCAGAAGAGCAGTACTTC
TRBV10-3	TRBD2	TRBJ2-3	NA	CAISESLADTDTQYF	TGTGCCATCAGTGAGTCACTAGCGGACACAGATACGCAGTATTTT
TRBV6-4	TRBD2	TRBJ2-7	once	CASRPGLATYEQYF	TGTGCCAGCAGACCGGGACTAGCGACCTACGAGCAGTACTTC
TRBV19	NA	TRBJ1-5	NA	CASSMMVGGNQPQHF	TGTGCCAGTAGTATGATGGTGGGGGGGAATCAGCCCCAGCATTTT
TRBV6-5	TRBD2	TRBJ2-7	NA	CASSRAAGGRAEQYF	TGTGCCAGCAGTCGAGCAGCGGGAGGCCGAGCCGAGCAGTACTTC
TRBV5-4	NA	TRBJ2-2	NA	CASSLVGGITGELFF	TGTGCCAGCAGCTTGGTTGGAGGAATCACCGGGGAGCTGTTTTTT
TRBV7-2	NA	TRBJ1-6	NA	CASSLVFGSPLHF	TGTGCCAGCAGCTTAGTATTCGGGTCACCCCTCCACTTT
TRBV11-3	TRBD1	TRBJ2-1	NA	CASSIGTGPQQFF	TGTGCCAGCAGCATCGGGACAGGACCCCAGCAGTTCTTC
TRBV5-1	TRBD1	TRBJ1-2	NA	CASSWGDRDYNYGYTF	TGCGCCAGCAGCTGGGGGGACAGGGATTATAACTATGGCTACACCTTC
TRBV5-5	TRBD1	TRBJ2-7	NA	CASKAGTGDFYEQYF	TGTGCCAGCAAGGCCGGGACAGGGGATTTCTACGAGCAGTACTTT
TRBV5-4	NA	TRBJ2-7	NA	CASSVRDPVPYEQYF	TGTGCCAGCAGCGTGCGAGATCCTGTGCCCTACGAGCAGTACTTC
TRBV5-8	NA	TRBJ1-2	once	CASSPEGGRRIYGYTF	TGTGCCAGCAGCCCGGAAGGGGGACGGAGAATCTATGGCTACACCTTC
TRBV27	NA	TRBJ2-6	few	CASRAPTSGANVLTF	TGTGCCAGCAGGGCCCCCACCTCTGGGGCCAACGTCCTGACTTTC
TRBV25-1	TRBD2	TRBJ2-2	NA	CASSRGEMDGELFF	TGTGCCAGCAGCCGGGGGGAAATGGACGGGGAGCTGTTTTTT